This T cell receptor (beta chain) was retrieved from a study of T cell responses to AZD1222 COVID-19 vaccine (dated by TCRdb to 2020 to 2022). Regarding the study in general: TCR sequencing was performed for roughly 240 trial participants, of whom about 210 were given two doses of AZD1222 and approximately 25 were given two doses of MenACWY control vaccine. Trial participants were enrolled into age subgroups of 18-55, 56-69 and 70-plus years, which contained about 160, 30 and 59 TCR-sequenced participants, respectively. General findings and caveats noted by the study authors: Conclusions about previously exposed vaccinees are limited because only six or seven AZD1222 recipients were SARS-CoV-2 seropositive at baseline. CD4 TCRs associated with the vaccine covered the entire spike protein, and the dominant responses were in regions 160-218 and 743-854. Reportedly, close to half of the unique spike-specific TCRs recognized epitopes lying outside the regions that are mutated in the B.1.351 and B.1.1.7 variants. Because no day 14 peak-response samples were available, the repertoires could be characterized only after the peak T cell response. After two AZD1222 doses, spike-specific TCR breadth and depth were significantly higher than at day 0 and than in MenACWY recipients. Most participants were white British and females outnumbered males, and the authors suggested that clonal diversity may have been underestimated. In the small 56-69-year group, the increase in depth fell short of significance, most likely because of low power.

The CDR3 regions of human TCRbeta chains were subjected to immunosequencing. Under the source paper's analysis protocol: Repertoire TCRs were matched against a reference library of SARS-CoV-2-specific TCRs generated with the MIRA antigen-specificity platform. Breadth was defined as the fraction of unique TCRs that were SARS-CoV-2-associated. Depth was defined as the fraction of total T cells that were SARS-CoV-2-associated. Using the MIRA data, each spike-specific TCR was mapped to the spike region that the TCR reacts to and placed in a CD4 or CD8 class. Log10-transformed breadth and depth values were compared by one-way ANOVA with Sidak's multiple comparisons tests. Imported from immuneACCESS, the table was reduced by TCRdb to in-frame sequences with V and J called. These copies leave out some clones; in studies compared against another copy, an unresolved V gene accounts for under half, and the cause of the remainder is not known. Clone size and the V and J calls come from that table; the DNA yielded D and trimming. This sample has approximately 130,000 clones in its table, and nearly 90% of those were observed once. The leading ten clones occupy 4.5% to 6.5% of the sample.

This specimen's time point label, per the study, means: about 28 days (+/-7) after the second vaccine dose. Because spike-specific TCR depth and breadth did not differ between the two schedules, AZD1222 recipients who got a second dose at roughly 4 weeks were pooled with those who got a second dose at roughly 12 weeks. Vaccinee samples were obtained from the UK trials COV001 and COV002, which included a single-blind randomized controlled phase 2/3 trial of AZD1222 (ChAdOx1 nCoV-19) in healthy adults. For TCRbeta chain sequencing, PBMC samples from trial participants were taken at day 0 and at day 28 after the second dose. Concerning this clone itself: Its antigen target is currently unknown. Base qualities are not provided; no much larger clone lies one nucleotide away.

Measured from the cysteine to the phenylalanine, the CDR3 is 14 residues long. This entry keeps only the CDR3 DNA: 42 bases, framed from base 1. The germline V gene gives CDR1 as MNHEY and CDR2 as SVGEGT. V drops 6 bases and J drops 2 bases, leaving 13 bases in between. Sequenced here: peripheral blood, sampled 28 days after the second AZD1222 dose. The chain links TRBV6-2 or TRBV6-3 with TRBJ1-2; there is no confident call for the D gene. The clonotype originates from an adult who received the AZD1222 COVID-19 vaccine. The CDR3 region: CASRYDGMNYGYTF. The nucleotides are TGTGCCAGCAGGTACGATGGGATGAACTATGGCTACACCTTC.